These T cell receptor beta chains were read from a single sample in a study of T-cell memory formation after mild COVID-19. TCRdb re-called the 5' RACE reads with MiXCR, one entry per CDR3 protein. The sample yields hundreds of thousands of distinct CDR3 sequences, about 22% seen once. The source material was PBMCs or a T cell subset sorted from them (not recorded which). Source of these receptors: an adult woman who had mild COVID-19 (a few samples of this study predate the infection). Cell type and time point are not known. CDR3s include the opening cysteine and the closing phenylalanine or tryptophan. The order of the fields is D gene, clone size, J gene, V gene, CDR3 protein, CDR3 DNA. The D gene is left open where the match is weak. Some rows mark clone size as missing; the rest say once, few, many or name a class of expanded clone.

d_gene: TRBD1
abundance: few
j_gene: TRBJ2-5
v_gene: TRBV27
CDR3aa: CASSWAGGGETQYF
CDR3nt: TGTGCCAGCAGTTGGGCAGGGGGCGGAGAGACCCAGTACTTC

d_gene: TRBD1
abundance: NA
j_gene: TRBJ2-5
v_gene: TRBV7-8
CDR3aa: CASSRQGSGETQYF
CDR3nt: TGTGCCAGCAGCCGACAGGGTTCAGGAGAGACCCAGTACTTC

d_gene: NA
abundance: few
j_gene: TRBJ1-6
v_gene: TRBV5-4
CDR3aa: CASSPVSSPSPLHF
CDR3nt: TGTGCCAGCAGCCCTGTCAGTTCGCCTTCACCCCTCCACTTT

d_gene: NA
abundance: NA
j_gene: TRBJ2-2
v_gene: TRBV5-1
CDR3aa: CASIRTRGTGELFF
CDR3nt: TGCGCCTCGATTCGGACCCGCGGCACCGGGGAGCTGTTTTTT

d_gene: TRBD2
abundance: NA
j_gene: TRBJ2-3
v_gene: TRBV5-1
CDR3aa: CASSRGLVEDTQYF
CDR3nt: TGCGCCAGCAGCCGGGGACTAGTTGAAGATACGCAGTATTTT

d_gene: NA
abundance: few
j_gene: TRBJ1-1
v_gene: TRBV5-1
CDR3aa: CASSLSANTEAFF
CDR3nt: TGCGCCAGCAGCTTGTCGGCGAACACTGAAGCTTTCTTT

d_gene: NA
abundance: NA
j_gene: TRBJ2-7
v_gene: TRBV5-4
CDR3aa: CASSYRETYEQYF
CDR3nt: TGTGCCAGCAGCTACAGGGAAACCTACGAGCAGTACTTC

d_gene: TRBD1
abundance: NA
j_gene: TRBJ1-4
v_gene: TRBV11-2
CDR3aa: CASSLTPGQGDEKLFF
CDR3nt: TGTGCCAGCAGCCTAACCCCGGGACAGGGAGATGAAAAACTGTTTTTT

d_gene: NA
abundance: few
j_gene: TRBJ2-3
v_gene: TRBV5-1
CDR3aa: CASSEGMAGTQYF
CDR3nt: TGCGCCAGCAGCGAGGGGATGGCGGGTACGCAGTATTTT

d_gene: NA
abundance: few
j_gene: TRBJ2-7
v_gene: TRBV20-1
CDR3aa: CSARDGPVYEQYF
CDR3nt: TGCAGTGCTAGAGATGGGCCAGTCTACGAGCAGTACTTC

d_gene: TRBD1
abundance: NA
j_gene: TRBJ2-7
v_gene: TRBV24-1
CDR3aa: CANRGKKQYF
CDR3nt: TGTGCCAACAGGGGTAAGAAGCAGTACTTC

d_gene: TRBD1
abundance: NA
j_gene: TRBJ1-4
v_gene: TRBV25-1
CDR3aa: CASSPRDRAPKLFF
CDR3nt: TGTGCCAGCAGTCCCCGGGACAGGGCCCCGAAACTGTTTTTT

d_gene: NA
abundance: few
j_gene: TRBJ1-5
v_gene: TRBV5-1
CDR3aa: CASSEAENQPQHF
CDR3nt: TGCGCCAGCAGCGAGGCGGAGAATCAGCCCCAGCATTTT

d_gene: NA
abundance: NA
j_gene: TRBJ2-1
v_gene: TRBV5-1
CDR3aa: CASSLLGGTYNEQFF
CDR3nt: TGCGCCAGCAGCTTATTGGGGGGTACCTACAATGAGCAGTTCTTC

d_gene: TRBD1
abundance: few
j_gene: TRBJ2-7
v_gene: TRBV6-5
CDR3aa: CASRPSTGQGNYEQYF
CDR3nt: TGTGCCAGCAGACCTTCGACGGGACAGGGTAACTACGAGCAGTACTTC

d_gene: TRBD2
abundance: few
j_gene: TRBJ2-3
v_gene: TRBV4-3
CDR3aa: CASSQEIWGMASPGRDTQYF
CDR3nt: TGCGCCAGCAGCCAAGAAATATGGGGAATGGCCTCTCCCGGGAGGGATACGCAGTATTTT

d_gene: TRBD1
abundance: few
j_gene: TRBJ2-7
v_gene: TRBV12-3/TRBV12-4
CDR3aa: CASSSTWTGAYEQYF
CDR3nt: TGTGCCAGCAGTTCTACCTGGACAGGGGCCTACGAGCAGTACTTC

d_gene: NA
abundance: NA
j_gene: TRBJ1-5
v_gene: TRBV9
CDR3aa: CASSVEGQGQPQHF
CDR3nt: TGTGCCAGCAGCGTGGAGGGGCAGGGACAGCCCCAGCATTTT

d_gene: NA
abundance: NA
j_gene: TRBJ2-1
v_gene: TRBV7-6
CDR3aa: CASSLNPYNEQFF
CDR3nt: TGTGCCAGCAGCTTAAACCCCTACAATGAGCAGTTCTTC

d_gene: NA
abundance: few
j_gene: TRBJ2-3
v_gene: TRBV4-3
CDR3aa: CASSLQGTSTDTQYF
CDR3nt: TGCGCCAGCAGCCTACAGGGTACTAGCACAGATACGCAGTATTTT

d_gene: TRBD2
abundance: NA
j_gene: TRBJ2-3
v_gene: TRBV12-3/TRBV12-4
CDR3aa: CASSPRTRATDTQYF
CDR3nt: TGTGCCAGCAGTCCGAGGACTAGAGCCACAGATACGCAGTATTTT

d_gene: NA
abundance: NA
j_gene: TRBJ1-2
v_gene: TRBV19
CDR3aa: CASSISQVSSGGTF
CDR3nt: TGTGCCAGTAGTATATCCCAGGTTTCCTCCGGGGGCACCTTC